The rows below give T cell receptor beta chains drawn from one sample of a study of early T cells in non-severe SARS-CoV-2 infection. Each CDR3 protein gets one entry after TCRdb re-called the 5' RACE reads with MiXCR. The sample shows about 64,000 distinct CDR3 sequences, 20% to 25% of them seen only once. This material consisted of whole blood, taken at baseline. The origin of the receptors is an adult who was a healthcare worker with PCR-confirmed SARS-CoV-2 infection or an uninfected control (not recorded which). The CDR3 runs from the conserved cysteine through the conserved F or W.

CDR3 protein	V gene	J gene
CASSLAPLLAGGREQFF	TRBV11-2	TRBJ2-1
CASSSGSANEKLFF	TRBV18	TRBJ1-4
CASSEPRLAGPGAHEQFF	TRBV10-2	TRBJ2-1
CASSATTDTQYF	TRBV7-9	TRBJ2-3
CASSRQGYEQYF	TRBV12-3/TRBV12-4	TRBJ2-7
CASSPWTGASYEQYF	TRBV12-3/TRBV12-4	TRBJ2-7
CASSLFGDTEAFF	TRBV7-9	TRBJ1-1
CAWSVRGNEAFF	TRBV30	TRBJ1-1
CASSSDGTDTQYF	TRBV7-2	TRBJ2-3
CATSSVVGQETQYF	TRBV15	TRBJ2-5
CASSQDREQYF	TRBV3-1	TRBJ2-7
CASAPQRSYEAFF	TRBV7-9	TRBJ1-1
CASSEEGNTEAFF	TRBV2	TRBJ1-1
CAINRAGELFF	TRBV10-1	TRBJ2-2
CASSVGSAQNTEAFF	TRBV9	TRBJ1-1
CSAEKSLAGDNEQFF	TRBV20-1	TRBJ2-1
CASSTGQPYGYTF	TRBV9	TRBJ1-2
CASRLAGPRDEQFF	TRBV7-9	TRBJ2-1
CASSLRIGAYEQYF	TRBV27	TRBJ2-7
CASSGMVNSPLHF	TRBV27	TRBJ1-6
CASSQEDWGTQYF	TRBV3-1	TRBJ2-3
CASSGSGRETQYF	TRBV19	TRBJ2-5
CASDSSYEQYF	TRBV19	TRBJ2-7
CASSQERRAFYGYTF	TRBV3-1	TRBJ1-2
CASSLPPGVSYNEQFF	TRBV4-1	TRBJ2-1
CASSQGLAEGYNEQFF	TRBV4-2	TRBJ2-1
CASSYDIKKMGDTQYF	TRBV6-6	TRBJ2-3
CASSLARERGEAFF	TRBV7-9	TRBJ1-1
CSARASGDTLSYNEQFF	TRBV20-1	TRBJ2-1
CSASSGGARNEQFF	TRBV20-1	TRBJ2-1
CASSEGGQGADTIYF	TRBV25-1	TRBJ1-3
CSATDSGTGNSPLHF	TRBV20-1	TRBJ1-6
CASSPLGEKRGEAFF	TRBV18	TRBJ1-1
CASSAGQGLSGANVLTF	TRBV25-1	TRBJ2-6
CSAESGGETQYF	TRBV20-1	TRBJ2-5
CASSRRGGGDHGTQYF	TRBV27	TRBJ2-5
CASSYSGGTVASTDTQYF	TRBV6-6	TRBJ2-3
CAIGWDGEGQAFF	TRBV10-3	TRBJ1-1
CASSQETGIKNEAFF	TRBV3-1	TRBJ1-1
CASVQGGTEAFF	TRBV6-5	TRBJ1-1
CSARAGETQYF	TRBV20-1	TRBJ2-5
CASSSLGEGWNQPQHF	TRBV27	TRBJ1-5
CSARQADEAFF	TRBV20-1	TRBJ1-1
CASSLVGVSPETQYF	TRBV5-1	TRBJ2-5
CAISLGDYEQYF	TRBV10-3	TRBJ2-7